This T cell receptor (beta chain) came from a study of T-cell reconstitution after alpha-beta-depleted transplantation in children (dated by TCRdb to the mid-2010s). In terms of the full investigation: Using TCR repertoire profiling, the study quantitatively followed how T-cell immune reconstitution unfolded in children after TCRalphabeta/CD19-depleted allogeneic hematopoietic cell transplantation. Beyond this particular receptor, the publication reports: The apparently early alphabetaT-cell count recovery about two months after transplant was reportedly dependent on only several hundred rapidly expanded clones derived from non-depleted graft cells. The high TCRbeta diversity at day 60 in some patients was ascribed to recipient T cells and intrathymic progenitors that had survived conditioning. Over subsequent months, a decline in hyperexpanded clone frequencies was noted, and after one year, T-cell counts and TCRbeta diversity were mostly ascribed to newly produced T cells.

As to this clonotype: It lacks a known antigen. Per-base qualities were not stored, and no clone one base away is much larger.

Libraries were made using PCR. Reads for this sample came from an Illumina HiSeq 2500. TCR libraries were prepared with molecular barcoding, using unique molecular identifiers to normalize TCRbeta repertoire quantification. TCRdb reanalyzed the raw reads on its own, using fastp at Q25 for trimming and MiXCR for clone calling, and kept in-frame beta chains. Every CDR3 protein is listed once, alongside the most common genes and DNA of its rows. The sample table lists 550,000 to 600,000 distinct CDR3 sequences, 23% of them with a count of one. Clones ranked in the top ten supply roughly 13% of the sample. Reading from cysteine to phenylalanine, the CDR3 counts 13 amino acids. The sequence is cut down to CDR3 DNA, 39 bases in frame from base 1. Trimming removed 8 bases from V and 2 bases from J, leaving 14 bases between the germline ends. The treatment or condition label of this sample denotes: allogeneic hematopoietic cell transplantation with graft depleted of TCRalphabeta T cells and CD19 B cells. Transplant recipients were children who received TCRalphabeta/CD19-depleted allogeneic hematopoietic cell grafts.

Here the sequenced sample was PBMCs, mostly from graft donor cells, taken 360 days after TCRalphabeta/CD19-depleted stem cell transplant. The sequence joins TRBV5-3 to TRBJ2-7; confidence is insufficient to name the D gene. TRBV5-3 is placed among ORFs of uncertain function. The clonotype comes from a boy in the first two years of life who had a stem cell transplant for acute myeloid leukemia, so the T cells may come from the graft donor. The CDR3 has the sequence CARSAGVPYEQYF. The nucleotides are TGTGCCAGGAGCGCTGGGGTCCCCTACGAGCAGTACTTC.